This T cell receptor (beta chain) is drawn from a study of technical replicates of blood from a few donors. Per germline, CDR1 SGHRS and CDR2 YFSETQ. CDR3 length: 19 residues. After removal of 4 bases from V and 3 bases from J, the junction contained 21 bases not matched to a gene. Profiled with immunoSEQ multiplex PCR; TCRdb holds only in-frame clones, not every one. The sample records around 17,000 clones, 82% being singletons. This chain uses TRBV5-1 with TRBJ2-7; 8 bases are shared with TRBD2. The sequenced sample was PBMCs. This TCR derives from a human donor in good health. Some clones in this sample may be carry-over from other donors' samples. The CDR3: CASSPSRSGGPFDIYEQYF. The CDR3 DNA is TGCGCCAGCAGCCCCTCACGGTCGGGAGGGCCCTTCGATATCTACGAGCAGTACTTC.